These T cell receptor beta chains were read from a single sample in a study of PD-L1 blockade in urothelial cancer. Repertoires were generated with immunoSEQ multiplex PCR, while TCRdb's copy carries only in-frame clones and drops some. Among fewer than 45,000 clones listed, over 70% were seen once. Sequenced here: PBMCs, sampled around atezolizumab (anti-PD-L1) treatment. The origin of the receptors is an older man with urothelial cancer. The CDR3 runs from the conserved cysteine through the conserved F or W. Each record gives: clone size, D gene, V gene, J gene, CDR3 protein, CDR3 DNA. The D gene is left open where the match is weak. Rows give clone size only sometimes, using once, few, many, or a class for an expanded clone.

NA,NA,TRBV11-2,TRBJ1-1,CASSVSEVNTEAFF,TGTGCCAGCAGCGTAAGCGAGGTGAACACTGAAGCTTTCTTT
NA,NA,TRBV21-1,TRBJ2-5,CASSKGSSGAQETQYF,TGTGCCAGCAGCAAAGGGAGTAGCGGGGCCCAAGAGACCCAGTACTTC
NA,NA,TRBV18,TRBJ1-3,CASSPQGVNTIYF,TGTGCCAGCTCACCACAGGGGGTGAACACCATATATTTT
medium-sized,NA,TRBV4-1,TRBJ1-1,CASSLRQSLTEAFF,TGCGCCAGCAGCCTAAGACAGTCTCTCACTGAAGCTTTCTTT
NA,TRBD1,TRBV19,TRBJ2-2,CASSIRLGSGGTGELFF,TGTGCCAGTAGTATAAGGCTCGGCTCAGGGGGTACCGGGGAGCTGTTTTTT
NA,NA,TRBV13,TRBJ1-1,CASRGGTEAFF,TGTGCCAGCCGCGGGGGCACTGAAGCTTTCTTT
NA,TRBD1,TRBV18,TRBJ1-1,CASSVGQGVTEAFF,TGTGCCAGCTCAGTCGGACAGGGAGTCACTGAAGCTTTCTTT
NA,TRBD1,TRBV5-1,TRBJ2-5,CASSSAGTGGETQYF,TGCGCCAGCAGCTCCGCCGGGACAGGGGGAGAGACCCAGTACTTC
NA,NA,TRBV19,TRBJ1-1,CASSISFGGAQHTEAFF,TGTGCCAGTAGTATTAGTTTCGGGGGGGCGCAGCACACTGAAGCTTTCTTT
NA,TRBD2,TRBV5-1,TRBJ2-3,CASMTSGGTDTQYF,TGCGCCAGCATGACTAGCGGGGGCACAGATACGCAGTATTTT
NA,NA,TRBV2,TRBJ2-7,CASSETPGLSSYEQYF,TGTGCCAGCAGCGAGACTCCGGGACTCAGCTCCTACGAGCAGTACTTC
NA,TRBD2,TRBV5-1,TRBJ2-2,CASSFTSGVNTGELFF,TGCGCCAGCAGCTTCACCAGCGGGGTAAACACCGGGGAGCTGTTTTTT
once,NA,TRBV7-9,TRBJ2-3,CASSSGQQITDTQYF,TGTGCCAGCAGCTCGGGACAACAAATCACAGATACGCAGTATTTT
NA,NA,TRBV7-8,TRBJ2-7,CASSRLGQVPGEQYF,TGTGCCAGCAGCAGACTAGGACAGGTACCGGGCGAGCAGTACTTC
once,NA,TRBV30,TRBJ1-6,CAWSDIRSTGRGSPLHF,TGTGCCTGGAGTGATATTCGCTCTACAGGGAGGGGATCACCCCTCCACTTT
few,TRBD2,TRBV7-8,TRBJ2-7,CASSFMTSGSYEQYF,TGTGCCAGCAGTTTTATGACTAGCGGGAGTTACGAGCAGTACTTC
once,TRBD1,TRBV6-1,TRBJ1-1,CASRIRQGGNTEAFF,TGTGCCAGCAGGATAAGACAGGGGGGGAACACTGAAGCTTTCTTT
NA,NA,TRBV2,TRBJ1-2,CASSEVPSGYTF,TGTGCCAGCAGTGAAGTGCCCTCAGGGTACACCTTC
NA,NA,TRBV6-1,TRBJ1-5,CASSGGRVSNQPQHF,TGTGCCAGCAGTGGAGGCAGGGTTAGCAATCAGCCCCAGCATTTT
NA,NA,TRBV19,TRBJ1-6,CASSTGTSNNSPLHF,TGTGCCAGTTCGACCGGGACATCTAATAATTCACCCCTCCACTTT
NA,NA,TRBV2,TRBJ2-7,CASSGGRGSYEQYF,TGTGCCAGCAGCGGGGGAAGAGGGAGCTACGAGCAGTACTTC
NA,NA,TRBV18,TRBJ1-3,CASSPPTGGNTIYF,TGTGCCAGCTCACCACCGACAGGAGGAAACACCATATATTTT
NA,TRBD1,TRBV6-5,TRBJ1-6,CASSNDRGYSPLHF,TGTGCCAGCAGCAATGACAGGGGGTATTCACCCCTCCACTTT
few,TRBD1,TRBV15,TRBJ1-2,CATSRDVYRGNYGYTF,TGTGCCACCAGCAGAGATGTGTACAGGGGAAACTATGGCTACACCTTC
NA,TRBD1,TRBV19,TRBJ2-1,CASTNTGGEQFF,TGTGCCAGTACCAATACAGGGGGTGAGCAGTTCTTC
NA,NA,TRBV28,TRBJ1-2,CASSLQTPYGYTF,TGTGCCAGCAGTCTTCAGACACCCTATGGCTACACCTTC
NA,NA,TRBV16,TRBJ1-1,CASSHNKNTEAFF,TGTGCCAGCAGCCATAACAAGAACACTGAAGCTTTCTTT
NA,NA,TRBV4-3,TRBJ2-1,CASSQDGQSPYNEQFF,TGCGCCAGCAGCCAAGATGGACAGAGTCCTTACAATGAGCAGTTCTTC
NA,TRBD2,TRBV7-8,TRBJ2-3,CASSSPEWSGGFSDTQYF,TGTGCCAGCAGCTCGCCGGAGTGGAGCGGGGGTTTCTCAGATACGCAGTATTTT
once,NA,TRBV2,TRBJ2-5,CASSEADGAGARETQYF,TGTGCCAGCAGTGAAGCCGATGGGGCGGGGGCGAGGGAGACCCAGTACTTC
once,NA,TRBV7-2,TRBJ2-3,CASSPGLPLSTDTQYF,TGTGCCAGCAGCCCTGGACTCCCATTGTCCACAGATACGCAGTATTTT
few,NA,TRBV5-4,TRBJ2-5,CASSLAGGETQYF,TGTGCCAGCAGCTTGGCCGGGGGAGAGACCCAGTACTTC
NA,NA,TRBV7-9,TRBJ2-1,CASSLALTGGPTYNEQFF,TGTGCCAGCAGCTTAGCTCTGACCGGGGGGCCGACCTACAATGAGCAGTTCTTC
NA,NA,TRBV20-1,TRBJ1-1,CSARQEEEAFF,TGCAGTGCCAGGCAGGAGGAGGAAGCTTTCTTT
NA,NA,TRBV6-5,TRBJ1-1,CASSYYIGGEDTEAFF,TGTGCCAGCAGTTACTATATAGGGGGTGAGGACACTGAAGCTTTCTTT
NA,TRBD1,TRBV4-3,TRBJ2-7,CASSQDYTGQEKQYF,TGCGCCAGCAGCCAAGACTACACCGGACAGGAGAAACAGTACTTC
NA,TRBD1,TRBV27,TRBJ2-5,CASSPPRDRPVQETQYF,TGTGCCAGCAGTCCACCCCGGGACAGGCCGGTCCAAGAGACCCAGTACTTC
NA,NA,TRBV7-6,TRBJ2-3,CASSLRGGDTQYF,TGTGCCAGCAGCCTGAGGGGGGGCGATACGCAGTATTTT
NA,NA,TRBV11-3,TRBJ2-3,CASSSRDSTDTQYF,TGTGCCAGCAGCTCCCGGGACTCCACAGATACGCAGTATTTT
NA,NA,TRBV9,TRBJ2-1,CASSVRGMAWTYNEQFF,TGTGCCAGCAGCGTGCGGGGTATGGCTTGGACCTACAATGAGCAGTTCTTC
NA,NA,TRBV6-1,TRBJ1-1,CASSERSGNTEAFF,TGTGCCAGCAGTGAACGCTCAGGGAACACTGAAGCTTTCTTT
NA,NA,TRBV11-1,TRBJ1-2,CASSYDRTRGYTF,TGTGCCAGCAGCTACGACCGAACGAGGGGCTACACCTTC
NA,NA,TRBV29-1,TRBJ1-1,CSVEVAGSNTEAFF,TGCAGCGTTGAAGTTGCAGGCTCGAACACTGAAGCTTTCTTT
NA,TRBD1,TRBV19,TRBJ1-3,CASSSHSRTGSGNTIYF,TGTGCCAGTAGTTCCCATAGCCGGACAGGCTCTGGAAACACCATATATTTT
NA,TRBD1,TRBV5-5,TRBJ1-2,CASSNRDRVVNGYTF,TGTGCCAGCAGCAACCGGGACAGGGTTGTAAATGGCTACACCTTC
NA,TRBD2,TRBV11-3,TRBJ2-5,CASSPGWTSGLQETQYF,TGTGCCAGCAGCCCTGGGTGGACTAGCGGGCTCCAAGAGACCCAGTACTTC
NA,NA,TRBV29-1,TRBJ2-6,CSVEGRGNSGANVLTF,TGCAGCGTTGAGGGCAGGGGAAACTCTGGGGCCAACGTCCTGACTTTC
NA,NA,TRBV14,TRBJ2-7,CASSQGRRGSYEQYF,TGTGCCAGCAGCCAAGGACGACGGGGCTCCTACGAGCAGTACTTC
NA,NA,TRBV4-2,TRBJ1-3,CASSQDLTGSHSGNTIYF,TGTGCCAGCAGCCAAGATCTGACAGGATCCCACTCTGGAAACACCATATATTTT
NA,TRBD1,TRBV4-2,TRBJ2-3,CASSRGQVGTDTQYF,TGTGCCAGCAGCCGGGGACAGGTCGGCACAGATACGCAGTATTTT
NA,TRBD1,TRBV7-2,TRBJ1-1,CASSLRGTGLMNTEAFF,TGTGCCAGCAGCTTGAGGGGGACAGGGCTGATGAACACTGAAGCTTTCTTT
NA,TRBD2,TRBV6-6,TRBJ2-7,CASSPTGAGGSGEQYF,TGTGCCAGCAGTCCCACCGGAGCGGGGGGATCGGGCGAGCAGTACTTC
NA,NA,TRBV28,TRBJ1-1,CASTTGRGSMNTEAFF,TGTGCCAGCACCACCGGGCGGGGTTCTATGAACACTGAAGCTTTCTTT
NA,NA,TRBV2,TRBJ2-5,CASSEWDNQETQYF,TGTGCCAGCAGTGAATGGGACAACCAAGAGACCCAGTACTTC
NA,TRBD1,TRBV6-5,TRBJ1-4,CASSSGQVNEKLFF,TGTGCCAGCAGTTCAGGACAGGTTAATGAAAAACTGTTTTTT
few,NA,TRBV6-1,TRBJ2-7,CASMWGLYEQYF,TGTGCCAGCATGTGGGGACTCTACGAGCAGTACTTC
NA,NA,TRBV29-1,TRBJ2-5,CSVEDPMGLHQETQYF,TGCAGCGTTGAAGATCCTATGGGACTCCACCAAGAGACCCAGTACTTC